The 14 T cell receptor beta chains listed next were all sequenced from one sample in a study of blood T cell repertoires in COVID-19. Only in-frame clones appear in the TCRdb table, and some are missing; sequencing was by immunoSEQ multiplex PCR. The sample carries 100,000 to 150,000 clones, approximately 90% recorded once. The sequencing input was peripheral blood. The source of these receptors is a man over 45 with COVID-19, enrolled during active disease.

The count of this clone is one. The V and J genes are TRBV9 and TRBJ1-3; 10 bases fit TRBD1. Germline assignment: CDR1 SGDLS and CDR2 YYNGEE. V was pared by 0 bases and J by 3 bases, with 3 bases of the junction left unmatched. This CDR3 is 16 amino acids long. CDR3: CASSVGGTGVGNTIYF. In nucleotides, the CDR3 is TGTGCCAGCAGCGTAGGTGGGACAGGGGTTGGAAACACCATATATTTT.

The chain couples TRBV5-5 to TRBJ2-7, with D perhaps TRBD1 (5 bases). The V gene lost 2 bases and the J gene lost 6 bases, with 21 bases spanning the gap. From germline, CDR1 is SGHKS and CDR2 YYEKEE (reference sequence). The CDR3 loop spans 16 amino acids. Here the CDR3 DNA reads TGTGCCAGCAGCTTCCGGTTGGCAGGGAATGGTACCGAGCAGTACTTC. Translating it yields CASSFRLAGNGTEQYF.

This chain links TRBV5-1 with TRBJ2-2; 7 nucleotides match TRBD1. The CDR3 length is 16 residues. Germline trimming cut 5 bases from V and 6 bases from J; bases unmatched to any gene: 13. Germline V gene data show CDR1 as SGHRS and CDR2 as YFSETQ. CDR3 protein: CASRRQGDSFAGELFF. The CDR3 nucleotides are TGCGCCAGCAGGAGACAGGGTGACTCTTTCGCCGGGGAGCTGTTTTTT.

V gene TRBV6-1 combines with J gene TRBJ2-1, with D maybe TRBD2 (6 bases). V lost 3 bases, J lost 7 bases, and 10 bases lay in between. This CDR3 spans 13 amino acids. Germline V gene data show CDR1 as MNHNS and CDR2 as SASEGT. The CDR3 reads CASSDGGVNEQFF. The CDR3 DNA follows: TGTGCCAGCAGTGACGGAGGGGTAAATGAGCAGTTCTTC.

The chain couples TRBV28 to TRBJ2-6, with a possible D match to TRBD1 (8 bases). The CDR3 extends over 23 amino acids. Trimming removed 6 bases from V and 3 bases from J, with 36 bases in between. Germline CDR1 and CDR2: MDHEN and SYDVKM. The DNA for the CDR3 is TGTGCCAGCAGACCTGACAGGGGCAAGAGTCGGGAGTCGCGGGGGAATGGGGCCAACGTCCTGACTTTC. Residues: CASRPDRGKSRESRGNGANVLTF.

J is TRBJ2-7 and V is TRBV7-2; 8 positions match TRBD2. This CDR3 has 15 residues. Trimming took 3 bases from V and 2 from J; bases not matched to a gene: 6. In germline, CDR1 is SGHTA, CDR2 FQGNSA. The CDR3 loop is CASSLKREFPYEQYF. Written as DNA, the CDR3 is TGTGCCAGCAGCTTGAAGCGGGAGTTCCCCTACGAGCAGTACTTC.

This clone was detected once. This chain uses TRBV5-3 with TRBJ1-5; perhaps TRBD1 as D (6 bases). TRBV5-3 is assigned to the ORF class and has an uncertain function. The CDR3 has 15 amino acids. Trimming shortened V by 5 bases and J by 5 bases, and 17 bases separated the two germline ends. The CDR3 protein is CARSDFGTNYQPQHF. CDR3 in DNA: TGTGCCAGAAGTGATTTCGGGACAAATTATCAGCCCCAGCATTTT.

The rearrangement links TRBV7-9 to TRBJ2-1; D not certain. Trimming removed 10 bases from V and 3 bases from J, with 16 bases in between. Germline lookup yields CDR1 SEHNR and CDR2 FQNEAQ (reference sequence). There are 14 residues in the CDR3. The CDR3 region is CANPPDIFYNEQFF. Written as DNA, the CDR3 is TGTGCCAACCCACCCGACATATTCTACAATGAGCAGTTCTTC.

This chain joins TRBV19 and TRBJ1-5; tentative D call: TRBD1 (5 bases). Trimming cost V 5 bases and J 7 bases, with 12 bases left between them. Germline V gene data show CDR1 as LNHDA and CDR2 as SQIVND (reference sequence). CDR3 length: 13 amino acids. The CDR3 is CASSGGESQPQHF. CDR3 coding DNA: TGTGCCAGTAGTGGGGGGGAAAGCCAGCCCCAGCATTTT.

V is TRBV30 and J is TRBJ1-5; no reliable D call. Trimming cost V 1 base and J 0 bases, with 4 bases left between them. The CDR3 is 13 amino acids. Germline lookup yields CDR1 GTSNPN and CDR2 SVGIG (reference sequence). The CDR3 spells CAWSGGSNQPQHF. The CDR3 coding sequence is TGTGCCTGGAGTGGAGGTAGCAATCAGCCCCAGCATTTT.

This chain links TRBV7-2 with TRBJ2-2; TRBD1 matches 11 bases. The CDR3 length is 16 residues. CDR1 and CDR2 from the germline V gene are SGHTA and FQGNSA. V shed 2 bases, J shed 8 bases, and the junction held 7 bases outside the gene matches. The CDR3 loop reads CASSLSRDRGSGELFF. The CDR3 nucleotides are TGTGCCAGCAGCTTATCGCGGGACAGGGGGTCGGGGGAGCTGTTTTTT.

This clone was recorded only once. The chain has TRBV7-2 and TRBJ2-3; the match to TRBD1 covers 10 bases. V was pared by 4 bases and J by 4 bases, with 2 bases of the junction left unmatched. The CDR3 runs 14 residues. Germline loops: CDR1 SGHTA, CDR2 FQGNSA. This CDR3 reads CASSSGQGADTQYF. For the CDR3, the DNA is TGTGCCAGCAGCTCAGGACAGGGGGCAGATACGCAGTATTTT. Full variable domain (outside the CDR3, taken from reference TRBV7-2 and TRBJ2-3): GAGVSQSPSNKVTEKGKDVELRCDPISGHTALYWYRQSLGQGLEFLIYFQGNSAPDKSGLPSDRFSAERTGGSVSTLTIQRTQQEDSAVYLCASSSGQGADTQYFGPGTRLTVL.

This clone was seen once. The chain is built from TRBV5-1 and TRBJ1-2; D not certain. Germline V gene lookup returns CDR1 SGHRS and CDR2 YFSETQ. The CDR3 runs 13 residues. Trimming removed 4 bases at V and 2 bases at J, with 9 bases between. The CDR3 bases are TGCGCCAGCAGCGACACGGTGAACTATGGCTACACCTTC. It codes for CASSDTVNYGYTF.

The chain recombines TRBV27 with TRBJ1-2, with D perhaps TRBD1 (5 bases). The CDR3 is 14 residues long. Germline V gene lookup returns CDR1 MNHEY and CDR2 SMNVEV (reference sequence). Trimming shortened V by 4 bases and J by 8 bases, and 17 bases separated the two germline ends. This chain's CDR3 is CASSSLGLFGGYTF. CDR3 sequence (DNA): TGTGCCAGCAGTTCCCTGGGGCTATTCGGGGGCTACACCTTC.